Below, 21 T cell receptor beta chains from the same sample are listed, as sequenced in a study of CD8 T cells in ankylosing spondylitis. Study-wide results and limits: Within ankylosing spondylitis blood, a TCR beta motif made up of fewer than ten highly homologous variants appeared to be characteristic.

TCRdb ran MiXCR on the 5' RACE reads and lists one entry per CDR3 protein. The profile shows more than 600,000 distinct CDR3 sequences, around a fifth of them singletons. What these receptors recognize is not known. The sequenced material came from blood, either unsorted or a sorted T cell fraction (not recorded which). The receptors shown here come from a male donor with ankylosing spondylitis.

CDR3 loop: CASSFGTASNQPQHF. The CDR3 DNA reads TGTGCCAGCAGTTTCGGGACAGCTAGCAATCAGCCCCAGCATTTT. The genes are TRBV12-3 or TRBV12-4 and TRBJ1-5, with TRBD1 identical over 7 bases. The CDR3 extends over 15 amino acids. With V trimmed by 3 bases and J by 0 bases, 2 bases remained unmatched.

This clonotype was found a few times. This rearrangement joins TRBV4-1 to TRBJ2-3, with 9 bases fitting TRBD2. Germline CDR1 and CDR2: MGHRA and YSYEKL. The CDR3 consists of 14 residues. With V trimmed by 8 bases and J by 3 bases, 6 bases remained unmatched. The CDR3: CASVAGDGTDTQYF. The CDR3 DNA is TGCGCCAGCGTAGCGGGGGATGGGACAGATACGCAGTATTTT.

This clonotype has more than one count but fewer than ten. The chain joins TRBV7-3 to TRBJ2-3; D is perhaps TRBD1 (5 bases). The CDR3 has 14 residues. Germline CDR1 is SGHTA and CDR2 is FQGTGA. Trimming removed 1 base at V and 5 bases at J, with 10 bases between. The CDR3: CASSLNPGIDTQYF. CDR3 nucleotide sequence: TGTGCCAGCAGCTTAAACCCAGGGATAGATACGCAGTATTTT.

J is TRBJ2-7 and V is TRBV10-3; D is ambiguous. Trimming shortened V by 7 bases and J by 6 bases, and 16 bases separated the two germline ends. Per germline, CDR1 ENHRY and CDR2 SYGVKD. This CDR3 region has 13 residues. As DNA, the CDR3 is TGTGCCATCAAAGCGCAGGAATCGGGCGAGCAGTACTTC. Protein product: CAIKAQESGEQYF.

In this sample, this clonotype turned up a few times. This chain joins TRBV7-9 and TRBJ2-2; the match to TRBD1 covers 9 bases. The germline gives CDR1 SEHNR, CDR2 FQNEAQ (reference sequence). V shed 5 bases, J shed 7 bases, and the junction held 14 bases outside the gene matches. The CDR3 runs 17 residues. CDR3 region: CASSRLPGQGDVGELFF. For the CDR3, the DNA is TGTGCCAGCAGCCGCCTCCCGGGACAGGGTGATGTCGGGGAGCTGTTTTTT.

The V gene is TRBV5-1, the J gene TRBJ2-1; D call uncertain. Germline V gene data show CDR1 as SGHRS and CDR2 as YFSETQ. Deletions cut 1 base from V and 0 bases from J, with 8 bases between. This CDR3 contains 15 residues. CDR3 bases: TGCGCCAGCAGCTTGCTGGAGAGCTCCTACAATGAGCAGTTCTTC. As protein: CASSLLESSYNEQFF.

This clonotype was picked up many times. The CDR3 region is CASSIGRLNTEAFF. The CDR3 DNA reads as TGTGCCAGTAGTATAGGACGTTTGAACACTGAAGCTTTCTTT. The chain couples TRBV19 to TRBJ1-1; D is unclear. The CDR3 covers 14 residues. Germline-derived CDR1 and CDR2 are LNHDA and SQIVND (reference sequence). Trimming shortened V by 1 base and J by 0 bases, and 6 bases separated the two germline ends.

This clonotype came up a few times. The V call is TRBV12-3 or TRBV12-4, the J call TRBJ2-3, with 7 bases matching TRBD2. The CDR3 loop spans 16 amino acids. V shed 6 bases and J 2 bases; nucleotides not matched to a gene: 11. CDR3 sequence: CASSGGTGFSTDTQYF. The CDR3 bases are TGTGCCAGCAGCGGGGGGACGGGTTTTTCCACAGATACGCAGTATTTT.

The J gene is TRBJ1-1, the V gene TRBV20-1; D gene unclear. Trimming took 1 base from V and 3 from J, leaving 9 bases between them. CDR1 and CDR2 from the germline V gene are DFQATT and SNEGSKA (reference sequence). The CDR3 totals 13 residues. The CDR3 spells CSARGEGYTEAFF. The CDR3 DNA follows: TGCAGTGCTAGAGGAGAAGGGTACACTGAAGCTTTCTTT.

In nucleotides, the CDR3 is TGTGCCAGCAGTGGACAGGGACTAGCGGCGGATACGCAGTATTTT. Protein: CASSGQGLAADTQYF. The genes are TRBV6-1 and TRBJ2-3; 11 bases match TRBD2. V dropped 4 bases and J dropped 6; count of bases not matched to a gene: 6. This CDR3 spans 15 amino acids. CDR1 MNHNS and CDR2 SASEGT come from the germline V gene.

The table lists this clonotype with a few counts. The chain links TRBV24-1 to TRBJ2-2; no clear D. The V gene's germline CDR1 is KGHDR and CDR2 SFDVKD. The CDR3 loop spans 17 amino acids. V was clipped by 2 bases and J by 4 bases, with 16 bases between them. CDR3: CATSDSSFHASTGELFF. DNA for the CDR3: TGTGCCACCAGTGATTCCAGTTTTCATGCGAGCACCGGGGAGCTGTTTTTT.

This clonotype has ten or more counts. This sequence joins TRBV7-2 and TRBJ2-3; TRBD2 matches 8 bases. Per germline, CDR1 SGHTA and CDR2 FQGNSA. This CDR3 contains 15 residues. V shed 7 bases, J shed 0 bases, and the junction held 6 bases outside the gene matches. The CDR3 DNA is TGTGCCAGCATGATTAGCGGGGCCAGCACAGATACGCAGTATTTT. Protein sequence: CASMISGASTDTQYF. Full variable domain (remainder filled in from reference TRBV7-2 and TRBJ2-3): GAGVSQSPSNKVTEKGKDVELRCDPISGHTALYWYRQSLGQGLEFLIYFQGNSAPDKSGLPSDRFSAERTGGSVSTLTIQRTQQEDSAVYLCASMISGASTDTQYFGPGTRLTVL.

The rearrangement links TRBV20-1 to TRBJ2-7; TRBD2 is a possible D gene (6 bases). The CDR3 is 13 amino acids. Per germline, CDR1 DFQATT and CDR2 SNEGSKA (reference sequence). V was clipped by 8 bases and J by 3 bases, with 17 bases between them. The CDR3 loop is CSSEGDGSYEQYF. CDR3 in DNA: TGCAGTTCGGAGGGAGACGGTAGCTACGAGCAGTACTTC.

This clonotype was detected a few times. V gene TRBV12-3 or TRBV12-4 combines with J gene TRBJ1-3; D call uncertain. The length of the CDR3 is 15 residues. V dropped 4 bases and J dropped 0 bases, with 10 bases sitting between them. As DNA, the CDR3 is TGTGCCAGCAGTTCGCCAGGCGGCTCTGGAAACACCATATATTTT. It yields the protein CASSSPGGSGNTIYF.

This clonotype was counted between two and nine times. The J gene is TRBJ2-1, the V gene TRBV10-3; 9 bases are a match to TRBD2. The CDR3 spans 18 residues. Trimming took 7 bases from V and 5 from J; bases not matched to a gene: 18. Germline V gene lookup returns CDR1 ENHRY and CDR2 SYGVKD. The CDR3 DNA sequence: TGTGCCATCAAAAAAGGGCTAGCGGGAATCCCTAGGGACAATGAGCAGTTCTTC. It codes for CAIKKGLAGIPRDNEQFF.

This clonotype was observed a handful of times. This rearrangement joins TRBV7-9 to TRBJ2-7, with 9 bases aligning to TRBD1. The CDR3 extends over 15 amino acids. Germline CDR1 reads SEHNR; CDR2 reads FQNEAQ (reference sequence). V was pared by 0 bases and J by 4 bases, with 4 bases of the junction left unmatched. CDR3 DNA: TGTGCCAGCAGCTTAGCACAGGGGGCGAGTTACGAGCAGTACTTC. This encodes CASSLAQGASYEQYF.

The rearrangement joins TRBV13 to TRBJ2-7, with D perhaps TRBD2 (5 bases). Per the germline V gene, CDR1 is PRHDT and CDR2 is FYEKMQ (reference sequence). Deletions cut 1 base from V and 9 bases from J, with 19 bases between. The CDR3 length is 15 residues. CDR3 loop: CASSLVAGVGMMQYF. CDR3 DNA: TGTGCCAGCAGCTTAGTAGCCGGGGTCGGGATGATGCAGTACTTC.

This clonotype came up many times. The chain links TRBV24-1 to TRBJ2-1, with 8 positions matching TRBD1. Germline V gene sequence: CDR1 KGHDR, CDR2 SFDVKD. V lost 9 bases, J lost 7 bases, and 16 bases stayed unmatched. The CDR3 loop spans 16 amino acids. DNA of the CDR3: TGTGCCACCCATTTTACTACCGGGACAGGTAGTAATGAGCAGTTCTTC. Translating it yields CATHFTTGTGSNEQFF.

The chain joins TRBV13 to TRBJ1-6; possible D gene TRBD1, 6 bases. V gave up 5 bases and J gave up 7 bases, with 15 bases separating them. Germline CDR1 and CDR2: PRHDT and FYEKMQ (reference sequence). The CDR3 extends over 15 amino acids. CDR3 region: CASSTGDTLNSPLHF. The CDR3 DNA reads TGTGCCAGCAGCACCGGGGACACGTTAAATTCACCCCTCCACTTT.

J is TRBJ1-6 and V is TRBV12-3 or TRBV12-4; weak D call: TRBD1 (5 bases). Trimming took 0 bases from V and 9 from J, leaving 15 bases between them. The CDR3 has 16 residues. CDR3 in amino acids: CASSLAGRASGSPLHF. The CDR3 coding sequence is TGTGCCAGCAGTTTAGCAGGCAGGGCGTCGGGTTCACCCCTCCACTTT.

This clonotype was found a few times. The chain employs TRBV7-2 and TRBJ2-7; D call uncertain. This CDR3 has 13 amino acids. Germline CDR1 reads SGHTA; CDR2 reads FQGNSA. V lost 1 base to trimming and J lost 6 bases, with 10 bases between them. This CDR3 is CASSLERLSEQYF. Here the CDR3 DNA reads TGTGCCAGCAGCTTAGAACGATTGAGCGAGCAGTACTTC.